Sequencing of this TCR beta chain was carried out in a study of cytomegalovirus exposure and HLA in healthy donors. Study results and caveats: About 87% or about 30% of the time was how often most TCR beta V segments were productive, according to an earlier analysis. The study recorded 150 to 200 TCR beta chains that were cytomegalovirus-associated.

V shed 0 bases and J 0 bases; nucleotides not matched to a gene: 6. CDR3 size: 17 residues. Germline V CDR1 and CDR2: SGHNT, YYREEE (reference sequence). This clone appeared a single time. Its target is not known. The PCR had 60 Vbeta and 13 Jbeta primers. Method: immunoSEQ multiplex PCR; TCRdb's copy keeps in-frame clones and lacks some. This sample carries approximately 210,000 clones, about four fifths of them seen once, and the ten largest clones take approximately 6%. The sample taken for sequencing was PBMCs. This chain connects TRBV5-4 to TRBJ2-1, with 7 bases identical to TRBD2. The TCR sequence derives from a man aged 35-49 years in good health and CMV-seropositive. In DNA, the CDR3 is TGTGCCAGCAGCTTGGATGGGCGGGAGTTCTCCTACAATGAGCAGTTCTTC. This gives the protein CASSLDGREFSYNEQFF.